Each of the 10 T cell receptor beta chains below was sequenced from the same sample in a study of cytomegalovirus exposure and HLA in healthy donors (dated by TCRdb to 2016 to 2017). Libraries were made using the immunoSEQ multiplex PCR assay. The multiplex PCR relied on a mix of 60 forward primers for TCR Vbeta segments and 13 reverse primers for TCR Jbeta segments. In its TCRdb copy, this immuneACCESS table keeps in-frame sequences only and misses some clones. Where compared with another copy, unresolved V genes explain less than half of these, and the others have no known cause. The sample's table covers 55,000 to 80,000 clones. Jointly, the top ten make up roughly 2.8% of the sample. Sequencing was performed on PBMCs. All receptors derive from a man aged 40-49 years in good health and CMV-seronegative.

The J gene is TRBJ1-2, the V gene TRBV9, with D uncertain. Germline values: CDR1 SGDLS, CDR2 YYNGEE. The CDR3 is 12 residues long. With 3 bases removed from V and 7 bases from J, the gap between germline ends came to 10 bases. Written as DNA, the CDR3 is TGTGCCAGCAGCGCCCACGGTTCTGGCTACACCTTC. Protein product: CASSAHGSGYTF. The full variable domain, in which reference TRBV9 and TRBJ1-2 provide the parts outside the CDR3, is DSGVTQTPKHLITATGQRVTLRCSPRSGDLSVYWYQQSLDQGLQFLIQYYNGEERAKGNILERFSAQQFPDLHSELNLSSLELGDSALYFCASSAHGSGYTFGSGTRLTVV.

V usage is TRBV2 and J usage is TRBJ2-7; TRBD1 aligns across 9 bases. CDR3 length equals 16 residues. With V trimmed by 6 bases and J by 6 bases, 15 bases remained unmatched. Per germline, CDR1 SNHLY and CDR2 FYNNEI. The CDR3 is CASSDPLWTGETEQYF. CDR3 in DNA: TGTGCCAGCAGCGACCCCCTATGGACAGGGGAAACCGAGCAGTACTTC.

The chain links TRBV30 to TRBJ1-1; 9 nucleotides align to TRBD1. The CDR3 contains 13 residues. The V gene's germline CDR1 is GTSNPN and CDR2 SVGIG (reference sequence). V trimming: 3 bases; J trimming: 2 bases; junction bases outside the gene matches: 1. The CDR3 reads CAWRGQGNTEAFF. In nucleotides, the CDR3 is TGTGCCTGGAGGGGACAGGGAAACACTGAAGCTTTCTTT.

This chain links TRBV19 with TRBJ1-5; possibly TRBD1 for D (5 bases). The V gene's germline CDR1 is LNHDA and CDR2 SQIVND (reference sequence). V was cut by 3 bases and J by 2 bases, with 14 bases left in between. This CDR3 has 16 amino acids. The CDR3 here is CASSIPTAGGNQPQHF. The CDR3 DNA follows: TGTGCCAGTAGTATCCCAACAGCGGGGGGCAATCAGCCCCAGCATTTT.

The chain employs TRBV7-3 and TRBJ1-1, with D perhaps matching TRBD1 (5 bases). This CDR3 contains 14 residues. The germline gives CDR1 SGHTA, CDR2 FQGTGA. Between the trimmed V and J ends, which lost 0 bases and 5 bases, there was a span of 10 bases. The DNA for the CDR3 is TGTGCCAGCAGCTTAACGGACGGGGGGACTGAAGCTTTCTTT. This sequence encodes CASSLTDGGTEAFF.

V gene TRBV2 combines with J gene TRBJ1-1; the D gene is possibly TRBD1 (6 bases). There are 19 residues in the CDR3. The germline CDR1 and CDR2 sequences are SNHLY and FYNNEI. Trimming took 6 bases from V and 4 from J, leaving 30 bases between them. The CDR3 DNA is TGTGCCAGCAGGGGCCCGGCGTGGGGGCCCGGTGAGGGGGTCACTGAAGCTTTCTTT. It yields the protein CASRGPAWGPGEGVTEAFF.

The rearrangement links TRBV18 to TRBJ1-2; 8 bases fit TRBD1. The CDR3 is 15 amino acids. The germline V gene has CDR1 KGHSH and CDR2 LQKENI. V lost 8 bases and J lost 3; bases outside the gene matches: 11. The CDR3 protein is CASKQEGTGDYGYTF. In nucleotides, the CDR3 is TGTGCCAGCAAACAAGAAGGGACAGGAGACTATGGCTACACCTTC.

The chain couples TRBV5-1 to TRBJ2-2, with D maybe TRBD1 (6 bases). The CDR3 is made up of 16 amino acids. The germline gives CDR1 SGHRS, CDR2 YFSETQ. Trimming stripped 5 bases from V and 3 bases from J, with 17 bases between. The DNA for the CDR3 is TGCGCCAGCAGGCATGCAGGGGCCGGGGACACCGGGGAGCTGTTTTTT. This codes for CASRHAGAGDTGELFF.

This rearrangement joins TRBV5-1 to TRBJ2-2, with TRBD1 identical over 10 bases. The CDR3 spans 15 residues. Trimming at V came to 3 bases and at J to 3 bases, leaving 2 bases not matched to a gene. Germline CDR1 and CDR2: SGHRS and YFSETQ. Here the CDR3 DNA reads TGCGCCAGCAGCTGGACAGGGGGGGACACCGGGGAGCTGTTTTTT. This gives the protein CASSWTGGDTGELFF. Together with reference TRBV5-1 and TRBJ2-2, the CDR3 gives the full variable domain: KAGVTQTPRYLIKTRGQQVTLSCSPISGHRSVSWYQQTPGQGLQFLFEYFSETQRNKGNFPGRFSGRQFSNSRSEMNVSTLELGDSALYLCASSWTGGDTGELFFGEGSRLTVL.

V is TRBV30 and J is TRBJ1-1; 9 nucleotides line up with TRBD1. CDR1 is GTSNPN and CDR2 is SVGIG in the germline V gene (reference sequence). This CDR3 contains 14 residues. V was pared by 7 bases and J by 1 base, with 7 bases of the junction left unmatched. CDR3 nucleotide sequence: TGTGCCTCGGAACCGGGACAGGGGAACACTGAAGCTTTCTTT. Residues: CASEPGQGNTEAFF.